The 5 T cell receptor beta chains reported below all come from one sample, sequenced in a study of blood T cell repertoires in COVID-19. Produced via immunoSEQ multiplex PCR; TCRdb's table is partial and in-frame only. Here the sample spans around 240,000 clones, approximately 86% being singletons. Sequencing was done on a sample of peripheral blood. These receptors all come from a woman in her 30s who had recovered from COVID-19.

This clone was recorded only once. This chain connects TRBV18 to TRBJ1-6; D uncertain. V dropped 1 base and J dropped 0 bases, with 4 bases sitting between them. The CDR3 length is 15 residues. Germline V CDR1 and CDR2: KGHSH, LQKENI. CDR3 sequence: CASSPLSSYNSPLHF. CDR3 DNA sequence: TGTGCCAGCTCACCACTGAGCTCCTATAATTCACCCCTCCACTTT.

This rearrangement joins TRBV19 to TRBJ1-1, with 7 positions matching TRBD1. The CDR3 has 15 residues. V was pared by 4 bases and J by 0 bases, with 5 bases of the junction left unmatched. Germline assignment: CDR1 LNHDA and CDR2 SQIVND (reference sequence). As DNA, the CDR3 is TGTGCCAGTAGTAAGACAGGGAATATGAACACTGAAGCTTTCTTT. The encoded protein is CASSKTGNMNTEAFF.

The genes are TRBV6-5 and TRBJ1-3, with 7 bases lining up with TRBD1. The germline gives CDR1 MNHEY, CDR2 SVGAGI. This CDR3 has 16 amino acids. Germline trimming cut 2 bases from V and 7 bases from J; bases unmatched to any gene: 11. CDR3 loop: CASSYADRVITNTIYF. CDR3 DNA: TGTGCCAGCAGTTACGCTGACAGGGTAATTACGAACACCATATATTTT.

The chain couples TRBV11-2 to TRBJ1-1; D is possibly TRBD1 (5 bases). The CDR3 totals 13 residues. Trimming stripped 4 bases from V and 4 bases from J, with 10 bases between. Germline CDR1 and CDR2: SGHAT and FQNNGV. The CDR3 protein is CASSWGSGTEAFF. CDR3 bases: TGTGCCAGCAGCTGGGGCTCGGGCACTGAAGCTTTCTTT.

The genes are TRBV4-1 and TRBJ2-1; tentatively, D is TRBD2 (6 bases). The V end lost 3 bases, the J end lost 9 bases, and 12 bases lay between the germline ends. Looked up from germline, CDR1 is MGHRA and CDR2 is YSYEKL. This CDR3 has 13 residues. CDR3 residues: CASSQEGSGEQFF. DNA of the CDR3: TGCGCCAGCAGCCAGGAGGGTTCGGGTGAGCAGTTCTTC.